One and the same sample provided the 6 T cell receptor beta chains below, sequenced in a study of persistence of HIV-infected CD4 T cells. The libraries were made with immunoSEQ version 4 in survey mode. Profiled with immunoSEQ multiplex PCR; TCRdb holds only in-frame clones, not every one. The sample records more than 30,000 clones, 80% to 90% being singletons. The stimulus was an HIV-1 Gag 15-mer peptide pool, about 1 ug/peptide/mL. CD40L/CD69 double-negative CD45RO-high memory CD4+ T cells were collected. For these TCRs, the target antigens are not known. The source material was CD4+ T cells sorted from PBMCs after approximately 19-hour stimulation, sampled from a patient who received antiretroviral therapy. The receptors stem from an adult woman with HIV who was CMV-seropositive.

The CDR3 region is CARLRGTPQETQYF. CDR3 DNA sequence: TGTGCCCGCCTGCGCGGGACTCCACAAGAGACCCAGTACTTC. The rearrangement links TRBV3-1 (or the pseudogene TRBV3-2) to TRBJ2-5, with D perhaps matching TRBD2 (6 bases). Trimming removed 11 bases at V and 2 bases at J, with 18 bases between. Germline V gene sequence: CDR1 LGHDT, CDR2 YNNKEL (reference sequence). The CDR3 runs to 14 residues.

The chain joins TRBV5-4 to TRBJ2-1; D gene uncertain. Germline-derived CDR1 and CDR2 are SGHNT and YYREEE (reference sequence). Deletions cut 3 bases from V and 6 bases from J, with 16 bases between. This CDR3 has 15 residues. The CDR3 spells CASSWQPLFRNEQFF. CDR3 DNA: TGTGCCAGCAGCTGGCAGCCTCTCTTCCGCAATGAGCAGTTCTTC.

Written as DNA, the CDR3 is TGTGCCAGCAGAGCGACAGGGATAACTAATGAAAAACTGTTTTTT. Translation: CASRATGITNEKLFF. The gene calls are TRBV6-5 and TRBJ1-4; 7 bases map to TRBD1. The junction had 5 bases not matched to a gene; V was cut back by 6 bases and J by 1 base. The V gene's germline CDR1 is MNHEY and CDR2 SVGAGI. The CDR3 has 15 amino acids.

The rearrangement uses TRBV29-1 and TRBJ1-1, with D unresolved. CDR3 length: 12 amino acids. Looked up from germline, CDR1 is SQVTM and CDR2 is ANQGSEA. V lost 3 bases, J lost 1 base, and 6 bases lay in between. The CDR3 bases are TGCAGCGTTGATGCGCCGAACACTGAAGCTTTCTTT. It translates to CSVDAPNTEAFF. Looking up the rest from reference TRBV29-1 and TRBJ1-1 gives the full variable domain: SAVISQKPSRDICQRGTSLTIQCQVDSQVTMMFWYRQQPGQSLTLIATANQGSEATYESGFVIDKFPISRPNLTFSTLTVSNMSPEDSSIYLCSVDAPNTEAFFGQGTRLTVV.

The chain links TRBV7-9 to TRBJ1-2; weak D call: TRBD1 (6 bases). Per germline, CDR1 SEHNR and CDR2 FQNEAQ (reference sequence). CDR3 length equals 13 residues. V was trimmed by 2 bases and J by 5 bases, leaving 9 bases between them. The DNA of the CDR3 is TGTGCCAGCAGCTTAAACAGGGAGTATGGCTACACCTTC. Protein: CASSLNREYGYTF.

V usage is TRBV6-4 and J usage is TRBJ2-1; D possibly corresponds to TRBD1 (7 bases). V was trimmed by 6 bases and J by 2 bases, leaving 11 bases between them. Germline CDR1 and CDR2: MRHNA and SNTAGT. This CDR3 has 14 amino acids. CDR3 DNA: TGTGCCAGCAGCGCGGGACAGACCTACAATGAGCAGTTCTTC. Translated, it gives CASSAGQTYNEQFF.